The clone carrying this TCR beta chain has a single count. This entry belongs to a study of T cells in Graves' hyperthyroidism and ophthalmopathy. The CDR3 consists of 12 residues. The V and J ends lost 6 bases and 4 bases respectively, with 12 bases between them. Germline loops: CDR1 SQVTM, CDR2 ANQGSEA. Uncontrolled infection, other autoimmune disease, pregnancy and lactation each barred patients from inclusion. From RNA transcripts, TCR beta CDR3 regions were amplified. First-round RT-PCR targeting the TCR CDR3 was performed with the HTBI primer set. TCRdb re-called the multiplex PCR reads with MiXCR, one entry per CDR3 protein. Of 400,000 to 600,000 distinct CDR3 sequences detected, 15% to 20% appear once; the ten largest clones hold around 28%.

Sequenced sample: blood. The chain links TRBV29-1 to TRBJ2-5; D call uncertain. The origin of this receptor is a woman aged 25 to 39 with Graves' ophthalmopathy. For the CDR3, the DNA is TGCAGCGTAACTTACAGAACAGAGACCCAGTACTTC. Residues: CSVTYRTETQYF.